The present T cell receptor (beta chain) was sequenced within a study of blood T cell repertoires in COVID-19. The wider study: Collection of acute and convalescent COVID-19 samples took place in the United States, Italy and Spain. From T cells, B-cell-depleted T cells, or PBMCs came the material, which was cDNA or gDNA.

This clone was recorded once. Source study methods: Nucleated cell number was recorded as an estimate derived from reference gene primer amplification. Generated by immunoSEQ multiplex PCR, the TCRdb table keeps only in-frame clones and is missing some. The V and J calls and clone size are taken from that table; D and trimming were inferred from the DNA. The table lists about 260,000 clones, around 87% of them singletons. This CDR3 spans 16 amino acids. The germline V gene has CDR1 MNHEY and CDR2 SVGEGT. V shed 6 bases, J shed 7 bases, and the junction held 9 bases outside the gene matches. The origin of this receptor is a woman in her forties or fifties who had recovered from COVID-19. This chain links TRBV6-2 or TRBV6-3 with TRBJ2-1; 13 positions agree with TRBD2. Source material: peripheral blood. CDR3 nucleotides: TGTGCCAGCAGCAGACTAGCGGGAGGTGGTGCGAATGAGCAGTTCTTC. Protein: CASSRLAGGGANEQFF.